What follows are 30 T cell receptor beta chains derived from one specimen sequenced in a study of long-term antiretroviral therapy in people with HIV. This was the immunoSEQ v3.0 assay at survey level. Data came from immunoSEQ multiplex PCR; TCRdb stores just in-frame clones and leaves some out. In the table there are fewer than 30,000 clones, roughly 84% of which are singletons. The sample was unsorted PBMCs, taken 2.7 to 2.8 years after starting antiretroviral therapy. These receptors all stem from a man aged 30 to 45 with HIV.

The chain uses TRBV6-5 and TRBJ2-1; 7 nucleotides agree with TRBD1. Germline V CDR1 and CDR2: MNHEY, SVGAGI. CDR3 length: 13 residues. Trimming at V came to 8 bases and at J to 9 bases, leaving 10 bases not matched to a gene. This CDR3 reads CASRPTGKLEQFF. The CDR3 DNA sequence: TGTGCCAGCCGCCCGACAGGGAAACTTGAGCAGTTCTTC.

This clone was recorded once. The rearrangement joins TRBV28 to TRBJ2-7; D is possibly TRBD1 (6 bases). Trimming removed 7 bases from V and 2 bases from J, with 9 bases in between. CDR3 length: 12 residues. The germline gives CDR1 MDHEN, CDR2 SYDVKM. CDR3 coding DNA: TGTGCCAGCAATGACAGGACCTACGAGCAGTACTTC. Its protein is CASNDRTYEQYF.

The chain uses TRBV5-6 and TRBJ1-1; the D gene is possibly TRBD1 (5 bases). Germline CDR1 SGHDT, CDR2 YYEEEE. The germline V and J ends were trimmed by 6 bases and 6 bases, with 18 bases remaining between them. This CDR3 contains 14 residues. CDR3 coding DNA: TGTGCCAGCATCGCCGTCGGGGGATTTGCTGAAGCTTTCTTT. This translates into CASIAVGGFAEAFF.

The chain combines TRBV28 with TRBJ1-5; 9 bases are shared with TRBD1. Germline trimming cut 6 bases from V and 0 bases from J; bases unmatched to any gene: 3. CDR3 length equals 15 residues. CDR1 is MDHEN, CDR2 SYDVKM, per germline. The CDR3 DNA reads TGTGCCAGCAGCCCGGACAGGGGTAGCAATCAGCCCCAGCATTTT. This gives the protein CASSPDRGSNQPQHF.

V usage is TRBV6-5 and J usage is TRBJ2-2, with a tentative D call TRBD2 (6 bases). This CDR3 comprises 13 residues. V was shortened by 10 bases and J by 3 bases, with 12 bases between the two germline ends. Germline assignment: CDR1 MNHEY and CDR2 SVGAGI. CDR3 amino acids: CATGSGHTGELFF. CDR3 nucleotide sequence: TGTGCCACCGGTAGCGGCCACACCGGGGAGCTGTTTTTT.

This rearrangement joins TRBV2 to TRBJ2-3; maybe TRBD2 (5 bases). The V gene lost 7 bases and the J gene lost 0 bases, with 11 bases spanning the gap. The CDR3 is 14 residues long. The germline V gene has CDR1 SNHLY and CDR2 FYNNEI. DNA of the CDR3: TGTGCCAGCATAAGCGGTCCTAGCACAGATACGCAGTATTTT. Its translation is CASISGPSTDTQYF.

This chain joins TRBV19 and TRBJ2-2, with D tentatively TRBD2 (6 bases). The V end lost 3 bases, the J end lost 11 bases, and 13 bases lay between the germline ends. Germline V gene sequence: CDR1 LNHDA, CDR2 SQIVND (reference sequence). The CDR3 contains 13 residues. For the CDR3, the DNA is TGTGCCAGTAGTATCCCCCCTAGCGCAGAGCTGTTTTTT. This gives the protein CASSIPPSAELFF.

The chain uses TRBV7-2 and TRBJ1-2, with D unresolved. The V end was cut by 1 base, the J end by 1 base, with 10 bases between. This CDR3 has 15 residues. The germline gives CDR1 SGHTA, CDR2 FQGNSA. CDR3 nucleotides: TGTGCCAGCAGCTTAGGAGCCCAGCTTAACTATGGCTACACCTTC. It specifies CASSLGAQLNYGYTF. Full variable domain (remainder filled in from reference TRBV7-2 and TRBJ1-2): GAGVSQSPSNKVTEKGKDVELRCDPISGHTALYWYRQSLGQGLEFLIYFQGNSAPDKSGLPSDRFSAERTGGSVSTLTIQRTQQEDSAVYLCASSLGAQLNYGYTFGSGTRLTVV.

The chain recombines TRBV10-3 with TRBJ2-7; 8 bases fit TRBD1. This CDR3 spans 12 amino acids. Germline-derived CDR1 and CDR2 are ENHRY and SYGVKD. The ends lost 3 bases at V and 6 bases at J; junction bases unmatched: 1. This CDR3 is CAISDRGREQYF. The CDR3 DNA sequence: TGTGCCATCAGTGACAGGGGGCGCGAGCAGTACTTC.

V gene TRBV7-9 combines with J gene TRBJ2-2, with 8 positions matching TRBD1. V dropped 5 bases and J dropped 2; count of bases not matched to a gene: 10. Germline CDR1 is SEHNR and CDR2 is FQNEAQ (reference sequence). The CDR3 consists of 17 residues. The CDR3 sequence is CASSPNRQGPNTGELFF. The CDR3, as DNA: TGTGCCAGCAGCCCCAACCGACAGGGGCCAAACACCGGGGAGCTGTTTTTT.

This clone was counted once. The chain combines TRBV15 with TRBJ2-7; D possibly matches TRBD1 or TRBD2 (5 bases each). The V and J ends lost 0 bases and 5 bases respectively, with 11 bases between them. The CDR3 extends over 14 amino acids. Germline V lookup: CDR1 LNHNV, CDR2 YYDKDF (reference sequence). As DNA, the CDR3 is TGTGCCACCAGCAGAGATAGGGACCGTAACGAGCAGTACTTC. Its protein product is CATSRDRDRNEQYF.

This rearrangement joins TRBV5-1 to TRBJ1-3, with 7 bases identical to TRBD1. The CDR3 is 17 residues long. Germline V gene data show CDR1 as SGHRS and CDR2 as YFSETQ. V shed 1 base, J shed 0 bases, and the junction held 7 bases outside the gene matches. CDR3 DNA: TGCGCCAGCAGCTTGTGGGGACAGAAGAGCTCTGGAAACACCATATATTTT. Translating gives CASSLWGQKSSGNTIYF.

The V call is TRBV5-4, the J call TRBJ1-2, with 7 bases aligning to TRBD1. CDR1 is SGHNT and CDR2 is YYREEE in the germline V gene (reference sequence). Trimming took 4 bases from V and 7 from J; bases not matched to a gene: 7. CDR3 length equals 13 residues. Here the CDR3 DNA reads TGTGCCAGCAGCACGACAGGGATCACTGGCTACACCTTC. This encodes CASSTTGITGYTF.

This chain links TRBV6-5 with TRBJ1-1; the match to TRBD1 covers 7 bases. The CDR3 extends over 15 amino acids. J lost 0 bases, V lost 2 bases, and 3 bases had no gene match. CDR1 and CDR2 from the germline V gene are MNHEY and SVGAGI. The CDR3 is CASSYLDRLNTEAFF. CDR3 bases: TGTGCCAGCAGTTACCTGGACAGGTTGAACACTGAAGCTTTCTTT.

V is TRBV19 and J is TRBJ1-2; possibly TRBD1 for D (5 bases). The CDR3 has 13 residues. V was trimmed by 4 bases and J by 5 bases, leaving 11 bases between them. Germline values: CDR1 LNHDA, CDR2 SQIVND (reference sequence). The CDR3 sequence is CASSTTVSYGYTF. CDR3 nucleotide sequence: TGTGCCAGTAGTACGACAGTTTCATATGGCTACACCTTC.

Only one count was recorded for this clone. This CDR3 is CASSQGEGISGNTIYF. CDR3 bases: TGCGCCAGCAGCCAAGGCGAGGGGATCTCTGGAAACACCATATATTTT. The genes are TRBV4-1 and TRBJ1-3; weak D call: TRBD1 (5 bases). V lost 1 base to trimming and J lost 0 bases, with 10 bases between them. CDR1 and CDR2 from the germline V gene are MGHRA and YSYEKL. The CDR3 is made up of 16 amino acids.

The gene calls are TRBV9 and TRBJ1-5; D is possibly TRBD1 (5 bases). The germline V gene has CDR1 SGDLS and CDR2 YYNGEE. This CDR3 spans 14 amino acids. The V gene lost 3 bases and the J gene lost 0 bases, with 7 bases spanning the gap. The CDR3 here is CASSGGYSNQPQHF. CDR3 nucleotides: TGTGCCAGCAGCGGGGGGTATAGCAATCAGCCCCAGCATTTT.

V is TRBV30 and J is TRBJ1-2; 10 nucleotides align to TRBD1. Germline V lookup: CDR1 GTSNPN, CDR2 SVGIG (reference sequence). Trimming at V came to 3 bases and at J to 6 bases, leaving 7 bases not matched to a gene. The CDR3 runs to 14 residues. The CDR3 loop is CAWSVTGGVHGYTF. CDR3 DNA sequence: TGTGCCTGGAGCGTGACAGGGGGCGTCCATGGCTACACCTTC.

This sequence joins TRBV6-5 and TRBJ1-1; D might be TRBD1 (5 bases). The CDR3 totals 12 residues. The V gene lost 7 bases and the J gene lost 0 bases, with 6 bases spanning the gap. Per the germline V gene, CDR1 is MNHEY and CDR2 is SVGAGI. This CDR3 reads CASMGVNTEAFF. The CDR3 DNA sequence: TGTGCCAGCATGGGGGTGAACACTGAAGCTTTCTTT.

The chain couples TRBV9 to TRBJ2-7; possible D gene TRBD1, 6 bases. This CDR3 comprises 14 residues. V was cut by 3 bases and J by 0 bases, with 10 bases left in between. Germline CDR1 reads SGDLS; CDR2 reads YYNGEE. The CDR3 sequence: CASSATDSSYEQYF. The DNA for the CDR3 is TGTGCCAGCAGCGCAACGGACAGCTCCTACGAGCAGTACTTC.

This chain connects TRBV5-4 to TRBJ1-2, with D possibly TRBD1 on 6 matching bases. This CDR3 contains 15 residues. Germline assignment: CDR1 SGHNT and CDR2 YYREEE (reference sequence). V was pared by 2 bases and J by 2 bases, with 13 bases between. CDR3 in DNA: TGTGCCAGCAGCTTAACCGGGACAATCAACTATGGCTACACCTTC. Its translation: CASSLTGTINYGYTF.

The chain has TRBV5-1 and TRBJ2-5; the match to TRBD1 covers 9 bases. The V segment lost 4 bases and the J segment 4 bases; nucleotides outside the gene matches: 5. The germline gives CDR1 SGHRS, CDR2 YFSETQ. The CDR3 extends over 14 amino acids. CDR3 region: CASSPGQGLETQYF. CDR3 nucleotides: TGCGCCAGCAGCCCCGGACAGGGGCTAGAGACCCAGTACTTC. Complete variable domain (other parts from reference TRBV5-1 and TRBJ2-5): KAGVTQTPRYLIKTRGQQVTLSCSPISGHRSVSWYQQTPGQGLQFLFEYFSETQRNKGNFPGRFSGRQFSNSRSEMNVSTLELGDSALYLCASSPGQGLETQYFGPGTRLLVL.

This clone was recorded a few times. V usage is TRBV11-2 and J usage is TRBJ1-5; D perhaps matches TRBD1 (6 bases). V lost 5 bases, J lost 3 bases, and 11 bases lay in between. Germline V gives CDR1 SGHAT, CDR2 FQNNGV. This CDR3 has 14 amino acids. The CDR3 region has the DNA TGTGCCAGCAGCCATGGGGACAACAATCAGCCCCAGCATTTT. It codes for CASSHGDNNQPQHF.

The genes are TRBV14 and TRBJ2-1, with 10 bases identical to TRBD2. The germline V gene encodes CDR1 SGHDN and CDR2 FVKESK. This CDR3 is built from 14 residues. The V gene end was trimmed by 8 bases and the J gene end by 4 bases; junction bases not matched to a gene: 5. The CDR3 DNA is TGTGCCAGCTCTGTAGCGGGGGGTTACAATGAGCAGTTCTTC. This gives the protein CASSVAGGYNEQFF.

This clone was detected once. This chain links TRBV7-9 with TRBJ2-7, with 7 bases matching TRBD2. Trimming took 4 bases from V and 4 from J; bases not matched to a gene: 13. Germline V lookup: CDR1 SEHNR, CDR2 FQNEAQ (reference sequence). The CDR3 runs 16 residues. The CDR3 DNA reads TGTGCCAGCAGCTGGGAGGCTAGCGGAAATCCGTACGAGCAGTACTTC. The encoded protein is CASSWEASGNPYEQYF.

The V and J genes are TRBV5-6 and TRBJ1-1; 8 bases align to TRBD1. The germline V gene encodes CDR1 SGHDT and CDR2 YYEEEE. V gave up 4 bases and J gave up 1 base; unmatched junction bases: 6. This CDR3 comprises 15 residues. CDR3: CASSTNGQGNTEAFF. CDR3 nucleotide sequence: TGTGCCAGCAGCACAAACGGACAGGGGAACACTGAAGCTTTCTTT.

V usage is TRBV7-2 and J usage is TRBJ2-3, with D possibly TRBD2 on 6 matching bases. Germline V gives CDR1 SGHTA, CDR2 FQGNSA. The length of the CDR3 is 17 residues. The germline V and J ends were trimmed by 3 bases and 0 bases, with 16 bases remaining between them. The DNA for the CDR3 is TGTGCCAGCAGCTTCGGGGGATTTGGGTCTAGCACAGATACGCAGTATTTT. Translation gives CASSFGGFGSSTDTQYF.

J is TRBJ1-6 and V is TRBV28; perhaps TRBD1 as D (5 bases). The germline gives CDR1 MDHEN, CDR2 SYDVKM. The V gene lost 4 bases and the J gene lost 7 bases, with 5 bases spanning the gap. The CDR3 contains 12 residues. The CDR3 spells CASSWGNSPLHF. CDR3 nucleotides: TGTGCCAGCAGTTGGGGGAATTCACCCCTCCACTTT.

V gene TRBV10-3 combines with J gene TRBJ2-3; D is undetermined. CDR1 is ENHRY, CDR2 SYGVKD, per germline. The CDR3 has 11 residues. The V end lost 10 bases, the J end lost 0 bases, and 5 bases lay between the germline ends. The CDR3 sequence: CATQSTDTQYF. The CDR3 bases are TGTGCCACACAAAGCACAGATACGCAGTATTTT.

The chain links TRBV5-1 to TRBJ1-1, with D unclear. V dropped 2 bases and J dropped 4 bases, with 3 bases sitting between them. CDR3 length: 11 amino acids. Germline CDR1 is SGHRS and CDR2 is YFSETQ. The CDR3 bases are TGCGCCAGCAGCTTCGGCACTGAAGCTTTCTTT. Amino acid sequence: CASSFGTEAFF.